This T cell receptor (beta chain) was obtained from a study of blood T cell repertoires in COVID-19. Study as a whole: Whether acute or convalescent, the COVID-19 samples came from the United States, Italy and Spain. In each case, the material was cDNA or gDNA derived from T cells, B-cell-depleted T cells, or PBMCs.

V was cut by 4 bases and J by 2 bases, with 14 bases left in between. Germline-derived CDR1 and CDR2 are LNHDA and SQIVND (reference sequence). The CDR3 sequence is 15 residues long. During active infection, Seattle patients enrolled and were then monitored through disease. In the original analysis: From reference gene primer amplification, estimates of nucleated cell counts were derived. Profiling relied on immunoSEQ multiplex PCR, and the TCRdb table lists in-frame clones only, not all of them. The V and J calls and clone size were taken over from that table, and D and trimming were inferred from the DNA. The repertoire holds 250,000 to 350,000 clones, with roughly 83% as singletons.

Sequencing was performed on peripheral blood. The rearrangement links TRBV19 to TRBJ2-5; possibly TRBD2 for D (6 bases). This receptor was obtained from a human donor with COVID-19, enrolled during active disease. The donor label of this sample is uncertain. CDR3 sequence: CASSRLLGRQETQYF. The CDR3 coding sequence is TGTGCCAGTAGTAGGCTCTTGGGGAGGCAAGAGACCCAGTACTTC. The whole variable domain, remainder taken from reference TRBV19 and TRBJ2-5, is DGGITQSPKYLFRKEGQNVTLSCEQNLNHDAMYWYRQDPGQGLRLIYYSQIVNDFQKGDIAEGYSVSREKKESFPLTVTSAQKNPTAFYLCASSRLLGRQETQYFGPGTRLLVL.